This TCR beta chain emerged from a study of T cells in Graves' hyperthyroidism and ophthalmopathy. Findings and limits, study-wide: Ophthalmopathy onset followed model prediction by a median roughly six months.

V was cut by 0 bases and J by 2 bases, with 14 bases left in between. This CDR3 has 16 amino acids. CDR1 is SNHLY, CDR2 FYNNEI, per germline. This clonotype was counted a few times. The target antigen is unknown. Amplified TCR beta CDR3 regions derived from RNA transcripts. TCR CDR3 regions were first amplified by RT-PCR with HTBI primers. Each CDR3 protein gets one entry after TCRdb re-called the multiplex PCR reads with MiXCR. The sample lists some 380,000 distinct CDR3 sequences, approximately 13% occurring once. The study enrolled patients aged 18 to 65 with newly diagnosed hyperthyroidism of under 2 months' duration.

The receptor comes from a man aged 25 to 40 with Graves' hyperthyroidism that later progressed to Graves' ophthalmopathy. The V gene is TRBV2, the J gene TRBJ2-7; the D gene is possibly TRBD1 (6 bases). Sample: blood. The CDR3: CASSEASGTSTYEQYF. The CDR3 DNA is TGTGCCAGCAGTGAAGCGTCCGGGACAAGTACCTACGAGCAGTACTTC.